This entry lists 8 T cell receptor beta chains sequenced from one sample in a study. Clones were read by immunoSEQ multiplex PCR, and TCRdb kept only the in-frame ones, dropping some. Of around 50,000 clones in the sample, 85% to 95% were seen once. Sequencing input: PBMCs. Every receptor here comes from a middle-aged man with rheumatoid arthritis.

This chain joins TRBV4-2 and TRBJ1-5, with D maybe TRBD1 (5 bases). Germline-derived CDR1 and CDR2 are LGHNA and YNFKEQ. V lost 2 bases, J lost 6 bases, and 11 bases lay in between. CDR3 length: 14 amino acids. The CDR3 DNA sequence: TGTGCCAGCAGCCAACGGGGCGTAGGTCAGCCCCAGCATTTT. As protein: CASSQRGVGQPQHF.

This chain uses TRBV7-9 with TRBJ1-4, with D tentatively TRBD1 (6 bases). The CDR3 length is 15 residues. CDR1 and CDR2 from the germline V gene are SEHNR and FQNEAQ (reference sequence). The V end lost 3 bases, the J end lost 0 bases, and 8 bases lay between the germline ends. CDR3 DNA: TGTGCCAGCAGCTTCCGACAGGCAACTAATGAAAAACTGTTTTTT. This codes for CASSFRQATNEKLFF.

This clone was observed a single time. CDR3 sequence: CATSRGGQGIIEQFF. CDR3 bases: TGTGCCACCAGCAGAGGGGGACAGGGGATCATTGAGCAGTTCTTC. This rearrangement joins TRBV15 to TRBJ2-1; 10 nucleotides agree with TRBD1. There are 15 residues in the CDR3. Per the germline V gene, CDR1 is LNHNV and CDR2 is YYDKDF (reference sequence). J gave up 9 bases and V 1 base, and 6 bases lay outside the gene matches.

The chain's CDR3 is CASSLGQGDIQYF. The CDR3 coding sequence is TGTGCCAGCAGCTTAGGGCAGGGAGACATTCAGTACTTC. The V and J genes are TRBV7-2 and TRBJ2-4; possibly TRBD1 or TRBD2 for D (5 bases each). The V end lost 1 base, the J end lost 8 bases, and 9 bases lay between the germline ends. The CDR3 is 13 residues long. CDR1 is SGHTA, CDR2 FQGNSA, per germline.

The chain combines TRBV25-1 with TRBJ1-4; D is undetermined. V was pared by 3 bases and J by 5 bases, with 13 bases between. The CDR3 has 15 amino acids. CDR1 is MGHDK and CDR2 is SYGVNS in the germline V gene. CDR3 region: CASSDPFGVNEKLFF. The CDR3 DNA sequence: TGTGCCAGCAGTGACCCCTTCGGGGTAAATGAAAAACTGTTTTTT.

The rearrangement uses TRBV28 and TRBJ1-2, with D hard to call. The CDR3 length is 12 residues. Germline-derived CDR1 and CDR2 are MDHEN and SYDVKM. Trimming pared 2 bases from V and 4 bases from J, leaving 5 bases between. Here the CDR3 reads CASSLLGYGYTF. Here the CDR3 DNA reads TGTGCCAGCAGTTTACTAGGCTATGGCTACACCTTC.

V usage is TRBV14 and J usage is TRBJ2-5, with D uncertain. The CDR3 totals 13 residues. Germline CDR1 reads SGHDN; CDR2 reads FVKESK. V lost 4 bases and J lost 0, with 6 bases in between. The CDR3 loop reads CASSRPYQETQYF. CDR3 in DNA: TGTGCCAGCAGCCGTCCGTACCAAGAGACCCAGTACTTC. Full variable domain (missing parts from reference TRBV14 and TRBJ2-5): EAGVTQFPSHSVIEKGQTVTLRCDPISGHDNLYWYRRVMGKEIKFLLHFVKESKQDESGMPNNRFLAERTGGTYSTLKVQPAELEDSGVYFCASSRPYQETQYFGPGTRLLVL.

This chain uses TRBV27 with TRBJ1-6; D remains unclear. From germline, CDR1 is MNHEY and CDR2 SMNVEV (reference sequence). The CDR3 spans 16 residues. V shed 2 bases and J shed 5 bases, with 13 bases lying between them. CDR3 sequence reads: CASSLSWGQDNSPLHF. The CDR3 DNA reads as TGTGCCAGCAGTTTAAGCTGGGGTCAGGATAATTCACCCCTCCACTTT.